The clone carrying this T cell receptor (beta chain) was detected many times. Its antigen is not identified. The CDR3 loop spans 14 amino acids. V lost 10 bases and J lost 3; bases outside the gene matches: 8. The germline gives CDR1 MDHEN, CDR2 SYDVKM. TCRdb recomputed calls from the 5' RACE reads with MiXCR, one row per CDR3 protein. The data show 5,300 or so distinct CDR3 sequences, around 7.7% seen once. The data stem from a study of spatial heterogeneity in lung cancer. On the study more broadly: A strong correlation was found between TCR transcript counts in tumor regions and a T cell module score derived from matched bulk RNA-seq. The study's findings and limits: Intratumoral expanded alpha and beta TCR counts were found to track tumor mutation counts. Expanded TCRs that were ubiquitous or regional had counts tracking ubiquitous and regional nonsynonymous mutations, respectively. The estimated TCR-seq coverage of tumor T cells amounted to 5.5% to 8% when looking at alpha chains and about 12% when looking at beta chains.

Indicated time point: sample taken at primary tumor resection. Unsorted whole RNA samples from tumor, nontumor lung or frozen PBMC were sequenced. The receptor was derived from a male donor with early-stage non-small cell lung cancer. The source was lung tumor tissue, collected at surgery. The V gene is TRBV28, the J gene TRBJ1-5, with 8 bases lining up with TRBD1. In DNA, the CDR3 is TGTGCCACTCTACAGGGGGAGTTCAATCAGCCCCAGCATTTT. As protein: CATLQGEFNQPQHF.